Each of the 28 T cell receptor beta chains below was sequenced from the same sample in a study of blood T cells in healthy people across ages. A second roughly 7 to 11 cycle PCR used barcoded and J-beta primers. TCRdb re-analysed the 5' RACE reads in MiXCR, keeping a single row per CDR3 protein. The sample contains hundreds of thousands of distinct CDR3 sequences, around a quarter of which appear only once. The sample was also reused in another study, on T cells of mothers and their children.

Sequenced material: blood. The receptors come from a boy under 18 in good health.

The chain couples TRBV6-4 to TRBJ2-1, with 9 nucleotides matching TRBD2. This CDR3 comprises 14 residues. Germline CDR1 reads MRHNA; CDR2 reads SNTAGT. Trimming took 6 bases from V and 10 from J; bases not matched to a gene: 10. The CDR3 bases are TGTGCCAGCAGGGACACTAGCGGGTCTGGGGAGCAGTTCTTC. Translated: CASRDTSGSGEQFF.

This chain uses TRBV7-3 with TRBJ2-5; D might be TRBD1 (6 bases). Trimming pared 4 bases from V and 2 bases from J, leaving 14 bases between. CDR1 and CDR2 from the germline V gene are SGHTA and FQGTGA. This CDR3 comprises 15 residues. CDR3 nucleotide sequence: TGTGCCAGCAGCTCCCTCGGGACAATTCAAGAGACCCAGTACTTC. Residues: CASSSLGTIQETQYF.

The V and J genes are TRBV5-1 and TRBJ1-6, with a possible D match to TRBD1 (5 bases). The CDR3 length is 17 residues. Trimming shortened V by 7 bases and J by 0 bases, and 17 bases separated the two germline ends. Germline CDR1 reads SGHRS; CDR2 reads YFSETQ. The DNA for the CDR3 is TGCGCCAGCGGACCCGACAGCCGGAGCTCCTATAATTCACCCCTCCACTTT. Amino acid sequence: CASGPDSRSSYNSPLHF.

This chain uses TRBV10-3 with TRBJ2-3; no definite D call. Looked up from germline, CDR1 is ENHRY and CDR2 is SYGVKD. The CDR3 runs to 15 residues. The germline V and J ends were trimmed by 0 bases and 1 base, with 8 bases remaining between them. In nucleotides, the CDR3 is TGTGCCATCAGTGAGTCGATAACAGGCACAGATACGCAGTATTTT. As protein: CAISESITGTDTQYF.

The V gene is TRBV5-6, the J gene TRBJ2-1; 9 nucleotides align to TRBD2. The germline V gene encodes CDR1 SGHDT and CDR2 YYEEEE. CDR3 length: 15 amino acids. V trimming: 5 bases; J trimming: 0 bases; junction bases outside the gene matches: 3. CDR3 sequence: CASRKRGDSYNEQFF. CDR3 sequence (DNA): TGTGCCAGCAGAAAGCGGGGGGACTCCTACAATGAGCAGTTCTTC.

V usage is TRBV27 and J usage is TRBJ1-5; D is unclear. The CDR3 is 13 residues long. The V gene lost 4 bases and the J gene lost 4 bases, with 8 bases spanning the gap. In germline, CDR1 is MNHEY, CDR2 SMNVEV (reference sequence). The CDR3 nucleotides are TGTGCCAGCAGTTCCCGCAGTAATCAGCCCCAGCATTTT. Its translation: CASSSRSNQPQHF.

The rearrangement uses TRBV15 and TRBJ2-3; the D gene is possibly TRBD2 (6 bases). The CDR3 runs 15 residues. Germline V gives CDR1 LNHNV, CDR2 YYDKDF (reference sequence). V shed 1 base and J shed 0 bases, with 8 bases lying between them. DNA of the CDR3: TGTGCCACCAGCAGAGGGGGGGTCAGCACAGATACGCAGTATTTT. It is translated as CATSRGGVSTDTQYF.

V gene TRBV27 combines with J gene TRBJ1-1; D perhaps matches TRBD1 (5 bases). Trimming stripped 5 bases from V and 8 bases from J, with 15 bases between. CDR1 is MNHEY, CDR2 SMNVEV, per germline (reference sequence). This CDR3 region has 13 residues. CDR3 loop: CASSTQGRLEAFF. CDR3 sequence (DNA): TGTGCCAGCAGTACCCAGGGACGGTTGGAAGCTTTCTTT.

This clonotype was seen a handful of times. The rearrangement joins TRBV6-5 to TRBJ1-1; D perhaps matches TRBD1 (5 bases). The CDR3 has 14 amino acids. Trimming removed 6 bases from V and 13 bases from J, with 24 bases in between. The germline gives CDR1 MNHEY, CDR2 SVGAGI. This CDR3 is CASSRFPTGRVDFF. The CDR3 DNA follows: TGTGCCAGCAGCCGATTCCCTACGGGACGGGTCGATTTCTTT.

The chain links TRBV6-5 to TRBJ2-7; 8 nucleotides align to TRBD2. Trimming took 0 bases from V and 2 from J; bases not matched to a gene: 3. The CDR3 extends over 15 amino acids. Germline loops: CDR1 MNHEY, CDR2 SVGAGI. For the CDR3, the DNA is TGTGCCAGCAGTTACTCGAGGACTAGCCCCTACGAGCAGTACTTC. It translates to CASSYSRTSPYEQYF.

V and J are TRBV12-3 or TRBV12-4 and TRBJ2-3, with 11 bases identical to TRBD2. The V gene end was trimmed by 2 bases and the J gene end by 2 bases; junction bases not matched to a gene: 6. The length of the CDR3 is 17 residues. The CDR3 DNA follows: TGTGCCAGCAGTTTATGGCTAGCGGGGGGCGTCACAGATACGCAGTATTTT. It yields the protein CASSLWLAGGVTDTQYF.

The chain joins TRBV12-3 or TRBV12-4 to TRBJ2-5; perhaps TRBD2 as D (6 bases). The CDR3 covers 17 residues. Trimming took off 2 bases at V and 7 bases at J, with 23 bases between the two ends. The DNA for the CDR3 is TGTGCCAGCAGTTTATGGGACGTGATTTACACCGGGGGGACCCAGTACTTC. This encodes CASSLWDVIYTGGTQYF.

The rearrangement links TRBV2 to TRBJ2-1; TRBD2 matches 9 bases. V lost 6 bases and J lost 2; bases outside the gene matches: 2. Germline CDR1 and CDR2: SNHLY and FYNNEI. The CDR3 covers 14 residues. The DNA of the CDR3 is TGTGCCAGCAGGGCGGGGGGGGCCTACAATGAGCAGTTCTTC. Amino acids: CASRAGGAYNEQFF.

The chain carries TRBV12-3 or TRBV12-4 and TRBJ1-1; possible D gene TRBD1, 5 bases. V lost 8 bases, J lost 4 bases, and 23 bases lay in between. The CDR3 loop spans 16 amino acids. CDR3 DNA sequence: TGTGCCAGCCGTGGCATGGGGGTGTTTGGGGGCACTGAAGCTTTCTTT. Residues: CASRGMGVFGGTEAFF.

The chain carries TRBV18 and TRBJ1-1, with D perhaps matching TRBD1 (6 bases). V lost 11 bases and J 0 bases, leaving 13 bases between the germline ends. CDR1 and CDR2 (germline): KGHSH, LQKENI. This CDR3 is 13 amino acids long. Written as DNA, the CDR3 is TGTGCCGGAAAGGGGGGGATGAACACTGAAGCTTTCTTT. Translating it yields CAGKGGMNTEAFF.

The table lists this clonotype with a few counts. V gene TRBV30 combines with J gene TRBJ2-1; D tentatively fits TRBD1 or TRBD2 (5 bases each). With the DNA end fitting TRBJ2-7 better, the J assignment may be wrong. The CDR3 spans 13 residues. Germline V gene lookup returns CDR1 GTSNPN and CDR2 SVGIG (reference sequence). In nucleotides, the CDR3 is TGTGCCTGGTCGGGGCGTCGGTATGGAGAGCAGTACTTC. Amino acids: CAWSGRRYGEQYF.

V and J are TRBV6-6 and TRBJ2-3; D is ambiguous. V lost 2 bases, J lost 0 bases, and 6 bases lay in between. The CDR3 runs 14 residues. Germline CDR1 is MNHNY and CDR2 is SVGAGI (reference sequence). This chain's CDR3 is CASSYDPSTDTQYF. DNA of the CDR3: TGTGCCAGCAGTTACGACCCCAGCACAGATACGCAGTATTTT.

Ten or more counts support this clonotype. V is TRBV7-9 and J is TRBJ2-1, with D unclear. Trimming left V 1 base short and J 14 bases short, with 9 bases between. The germline V gene has CDR1 SEHNR and CDR2 FQNEAQ (reference sequence). CDR3 size: 11 residues. CDR3 loop: CASSLERRKFF. Here the CDR3 DNA reads TGTGCCAGCAGCTTAGAGCGCCGTAAGTTCTTC.

This clonotype was observed many times. This rearrangement joins TRBV29-1 to TRBJ2-5, with TRBD1 matching 9 bases. Germline V gives CDR1 SQVTM, CDR2 ANQGSEA. The length of the CDR3 is 14 residues. V gave up 5 bases and J gave up 4 bases; unmatched junction bases: 8. Here the CDR3 reads CSVLRQGDGETQYF. CDR3 sequence (DNA): TGCAGCGTTCTTCGACAGGGGGATGGAGAGACCCAGTACTTC.

A few counts support this clonotype. The chain joins TRBV20-1 to TRBJ2-1, with 10 bases lining up with TRBD2. Germline lookup yields CDR1 DFQATT and CDR2 SNEGSKA (reference sequence). This CDR3 comprises 19 residues. The V and J ends lost 1 base and 7 bases, in that order; junction bases with no gene match: 19. CDR3 in DNA: TGCAGTGCTAGAGGCTCTGCCAAGGTCCAGCGGGGGGGCCAAAATGAGCAGTTCTTC. This gives the protein CSARGSAKVQRGGQNEQFF.

The genes are TRBV12-3 or TRBV12-4 and TRBJ1-2, with a weak D call TRBD1 (5 bases). Trimming took 3 bases from V and 6 from J, leaving 14 bases between them. The CDR3 spans 14 residues. The CDR3 sequence is CASSFREAWNGYTF. In nucleotides, the CDR3 is TGTGCCAGCAGTTTCAGGGAGGCATGGAATGGCTACACCTTC.

The genes are TRBV3-1 and TRBJ2-5; D perhaps matches TRBD2 (6 bases). The V end lost 3 bases, the J end lost 4 bases, and 15 bases lay between the germline ends. CDR3 length: 15 residues. The germline V gene has CDR1 LGHDT and CDR2 YNNKEL (reference sequence). This CDR3 is CASSHSTSSLETQYF. DNA for the CDR3: TGTGCCAGCAGCCATTCTACTAGCTCCCTAGAGACCCAGTACTTC.

This clonotype was seen many times. V usage is TRBV28 and J usage is TRBJ2-7; D may match TRBD1 or TRBD2 (6 bases each). V shed 6 bases and J shed 2 bases, with 11 bases lying between them. Germline lookup yields CDR1 MDHEN and CDR2 SYDVKM. This CDR3 region has 13 residues. In DNA form, the CDR3 reads TGTGCCAGCAGCCTACGGGGGCCCTACGAGCAGTACTTC. It encodes CASSLRGPYEQYF.

A few counts support this clonotype. The chain carries TRBV12-3 or TRBV12-4 and TRBJ1-5, with a possible D match to TRBD1 (6 bases). V was trimmed by 5 bases and J by 3 bases, leaving 8 bases between them. This CDR3 has 13 amino acids. DNA for the CDR3: TGTGCCAGCAGTCCAGGGGACAATCAGCCCCAGCATTTT. Its protein product is CASSPGDNQPQHF.

The chain carries TRBV6-1 and TRBJ2-5, with TRBD2 matching 7 bases. The end of the DNA aligns better with TRBJ2-7, so the J call may be wrong. Germline values: CDR1 MNHNS, CDR2 SASEGT. The CDR3 runs 16 residues. The CDR3 coding sequence is TGTGCCAGCAGTGAATATGGGGCGGGGGACCCCTACGAGCAGTACTTC. It specifies CASSEYGAGDPYEQYF.

This chain uses TRBV2 with TRBJ1-2; D is possibly TRBD1 (5 bases). CDR1 is SNHLY and CDR2 is FYNNEI in the germline V gene. The CDR3 has 11 amino acids. Trimming removed 6 bases from V and 6 bases from J, with 8 bases in between. CDR3 bases: TGTGCCAGCAGGGGGGGGAATGGCTACACCTTC. It encodes CASRGGNGYTF.

The rearrangement uses TRBV12-3 or TRBV12-4 and TRBJ2-3, with no clear D. Trimming took 7 bases from V and 6 from J, leaving 14 bases between them. CDR3 size: 13 residues. The CDR3 sequence is CASTSGGLDTQYF. CDR3 DNA: TGTGCCAGCACTTCCGGTGGGCTGGATACGCAGTATTTT.

This clonotype was detected many times. V usage is TRBV2 and J usage is TRBJ2-5; D ambiguous. The germline V gene encodes CDR1 SNHLY and CDR2 FYNNEI. CDR3 length equals 13 residues. V was pared by 7 bases and J by 5 bases, with 14 bases between. CDR3 DNA: TGTGCCAGCAACGCGGAGAAAAGGGAGACCCAGTACTTC. Protein: CASNAEKRETQYF.